These T cell receptor beta chains were read from a single sample in a study of blood T cell repertoires in COVID-19. Some clones are missing from TCRdb's copy, which holds only in-frame ones; the method was immunoSEQ multiplex PCR. The table has just under 150,000 clones, about nine tenths seen once. The specimen was peripheral blood. The receptors derive from a man aged 45-65 years who had recovered from COVID-19. Each CDR3 is given with its conserved first and last residue. D genes are given only for firm matches. Some rows mark clone size as missing; the rest say once, few, many or name a class of expanded clone.

d_gene,v_gene,j_gene,abundance,CDR3nt,CDR3aa
TRBD2,TRBV24-1,TRBJ2-1,NA,TGTGCCACCAGTGATTCGAGCGGGGGATACAATGAGCAGTTCTTC,CATSDSSGGYNEQFF
NA,TRBV18,TRBJ1-1,NA,TGTGCCAGCTCCCCAACTTTTAGCACTGAAGCTTTCTTT,CASSPTFSTEAFF
NA,TRBV4-1,TRBJ2-3,NA,TGCGCCAGCAGCCCCCTGCGGGGGCTGGACGCAGATACGCAGTATTTT,CASSPLRGLDADTQYF
NA,TRBV19,TRBJ1-1,NA,TGTGCCAGTAGTTATGGAAGGGGCAAGAACACTGAAGCTTTCTTT,CASSYGRGKNTEAFF
NA,TRBV5-5,TRBJ1-4,NA,TGTGCCAGCAGCTCAAGACAGGCGATAGAAAAACTGTTTTTT,CASSSRQAIEKLFF
NA,TRBV6-2/TRBV6-3,TRBJ1-2,NA,TGTGCCAGCAGCAGGACAGCGACTAACTATGGCTACACCTTC,CASSRTATNYGYTF
NA,TRBV5-6,TRBJ2-5,few,TGTGCCAGCAGCTTTCCGGGGTCCAATCTTCAAGAGACCCAGTACTTC,CASSFPGSNLQETQYF
NA,TRBV2,TRBJ1-5,few,TGTGCCAGCAGTGAATCCAGGGGTAGCAATCAGCCCCAGCATTTT,CASSESRGSNQPQHF
NA,TRBV19,TRBJ1-4,NA,TGTGCCAGTAGTCCAGCCTTAGGGGGAATTGGGGAACTGTTTTTT,CASSPALGGIGELFF
NA,TRBV12-3/TRBV12-4,TRBJ1-2,NA,TGTGCCAGCAGCGAAACAGGGAACTATGGCTACACCTTC,CASSETGNYGYTF
NA,TRBV11-3,TRBJ2-5,NA,TGTGCCAGCAGCTTAATGGGGAGGCAAGAGACCCAGTACTTC,CASSLMGRQETQYF
NA,TRBV3-1/TRBV3-2,TRBJ1-3,NA,TGTGCCAGCAGCCACACCGCAGGGGACCCCGGAAACACCATATATTTT,CASSHTAGDPGNTIYF
NA,TRBV9,TRBJ1-3,once,TGTGCCAGCACAGGGGTTGGAAACACCATATATTTT,CASTGVGNTIYF
TRBD1,TRBV5-1,TRBJ2-3,NA,TGCGCCAGCAGCCCGGGGACAGGGGGGGCAGATACGCAGTATTTT,CASSPGTGGADTQYF
TRBD2,TRBV6-1,TRBJ2-3,NA,TGTGCCAGCAGTGATCTAGCGGGGGGGGCAGATACGCAGTATTTT,CASSDLAGGADTQYF
TRBD1,TRBV13,TRBJ1-6,NA,TGTGCCAGCAGCCCCGGGATGGATGGGACAGCTTTTAATTCACCCCTCCACTTT,CASSPGMDGTAFNSPLHF
TRBD1,TRBV12-5,TRBJ1-3,NA,TGTGCTAGTGGTTTGGTGACAGGGGGAAACTCTGGAAACACCATATATTTT,CASGLVTGGNSGNTIYF
TRBD1,TRBV5-6,TRBJ1-6,NA,TGTGCCAGCAGCTCCGGACAGGGCTATTCACCCCTCCACTTT,CASSSGQGYSPLHF